The following is a TCR beta chain sequence with its context. The antigen remains undetermined. This specimen belongs to a study of cytomegalovirus exposure and HLA in healthy donors. Study-level findings and limits: Later analysis reportedly placed an Asian-associated ancestry cluster below the roughly 680-donor mean in N-insertions. Certain indistinguishable V segments, among them TRBV6-2 and TRBV6-3, were excluded. Per published accounts, TCR beta sequences correctly predicted the HLA-A and HLA-B alleles of most subjects.

Germline assignment: CDR1 SGDLS and CDR2 YYNGEE. Trimming took 4 bases from V and 1 from J; bases not matched to a gene: 10. This CDR3 contains 18 residues. Vbeta (60) and Jbeta (13) primers were used in the PCR. Per the original data handling: Later work found around 72 million unique TCR beta chains, with about 10 million shared. Sequencing used immunoSEQ multiplex PCR; TCRdb keeps in-frame clones, though not all of them. The D gene and trimming were derived from the DNA, and the V and J assignments and clone size from that table. The sample includes some 180,000 clones, about 9% seen only once; the top ten take 1% to 1.5%.

The sequence was obtained from a woman between 25 and 40 years old in good health and CMV-seropositive. The chain has TRBV9 and TRBJ2-1; 11 bases are a match to TRBD2. The sample consisted of PBMCs. This CDR3 is CASSPRSGRARSYNEQFF. Written as DNA, the CDR3 is TGTGCCAGCAGCCCCCGTAGCGGGAGGGCGAGGTCCTACAATGAGCAGTTCTTC.